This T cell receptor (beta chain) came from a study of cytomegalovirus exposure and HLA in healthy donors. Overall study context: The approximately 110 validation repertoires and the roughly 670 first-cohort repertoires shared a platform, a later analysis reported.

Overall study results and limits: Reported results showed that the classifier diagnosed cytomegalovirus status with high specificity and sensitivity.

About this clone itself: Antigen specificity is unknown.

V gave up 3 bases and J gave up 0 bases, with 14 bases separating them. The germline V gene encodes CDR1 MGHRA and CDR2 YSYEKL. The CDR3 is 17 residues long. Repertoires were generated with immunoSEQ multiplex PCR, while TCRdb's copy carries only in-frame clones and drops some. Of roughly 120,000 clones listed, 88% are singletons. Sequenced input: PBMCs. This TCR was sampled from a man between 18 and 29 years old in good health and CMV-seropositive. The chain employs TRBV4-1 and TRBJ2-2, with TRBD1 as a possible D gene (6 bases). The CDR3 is CASSHKPGHSNTGELFF. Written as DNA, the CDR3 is TGCGCCAGCAGCCACAAACCGGGACACTCGAACACCGGGGAGCTGTTTTTT.